This entry lists 32 T cell receptor beta chains sequenced from one sample in a study of CXCR3-negative and CXCR3-positive naive CD8 T cells (dated by TCRdb to the late 2010s). For sequencing, a NextSeq 550 was employed. The Human TCR Profiling Kit (MiLaboratory) was used to prepare UMI-labeled 5' RACE TRB cDNA libraries. The reads were reprocessed in TCRdb, with one entry per CDR3 protein sequence and no accompanying DNA. The table of this sample itemizes approximately 58,000 distinct CDR3 sequences. More than 0.35% of the sample lies in the top ten. Sequences were obtained from naive CXCR3- CD8+ T cells from blood. Explained via the paper, the cell subset or site label denotes: CD45RO-CCR7+CD27+CD95- naive CD8+ T cells lacking CXCR3 (TNR3-). The receptors originated from a human donor in good health. Some clones in this sample may be carry-over from other donors' samples.

J is TRBJ1-1 and V is TRBV14; TCRdb indicates TRBD1, and absent DNA this call remains unverified. There are 15 residues in the CDR3. CDR1 is SGHDN, CDR2 FVKESK, per germline. The chain's CDR3 is CASSQEPGWVTEAFF.

The chain employs TRBV14 and TRBJ1-1; there is no DNA to check the TCRdb D call of TRBD1. Germline V lookup: CDR1 SGHDN, CDR2 FVKESK. CDR3 length: 15 amino acids. CDR3 loop: CASSLDRTGSPEAFF. The full variable domain, completed using reference TRBV14 and TRBJ1-1, is EAGVTQFPSHSVIEKGQTVTLRCDPISGHDNLYWYRRVMGKEIKFLLHFVKESKQDESGMPNNRFLAERTGGTYSTLKVQPAELEDSGVYFCASSLDRTGSPEAFFGQGTRLTVV.

The chain recombines TRBV19 with TRBJ2-7; TCRdb reports TRBD1, a call that lacks DNA to check it against. Germline CDR1 is LNHDA and CDR2 is SQIVND (reference sequence). The CDR3 is 15 residues long. CDR3 sequence reads: CASSMTAGGLYGQYF.

The V gene is TRBV7-3, the J gene TRBJ2-2; TCRdb calls TRBD1, which cannot be checked without DNA. Germline values: CDR1 SGHTA, CDR2 FQGTGA. There are 15 residues in the CDR3. The chain's CDR3 is CASSLTSGGGGELFF.

This chain joins TRBV15 and TRBJ2-3; no DNA is available, so the TRBD2 call from TCRdb remains unchecked. The CDR3 sequence is 15 residues long. In germline, CDR1 is LNHNV, CDR2 YYDKDF (reference sequence). CDR3 loop: CATRLAGGRSDTQYF.

The V call is TRBV25-1, the J call TRBJ2-5; the D call from TCRdb, TRBD2, cannot be confirmed without DNA. The CDR3 is 11 residues long. CDR1 and CDR2 from the germline V gene are MGHDK and SYGVNS. CDR3 sequence: CASAGGETQYF.

V is TRBV25-1 and J is TRBJ2-7; as DNA is missing, the TRBD1 call by TCRdb cannot be tested. Germline CDR1 MGHDK, CDR2 SYGVNS. This CDR3 has 14 amino acids. CDR3: CASSLQGFPYEQYF.

The J gene is TRBJ2-7, the V gene TRBV7-6; there is no DNA to check the TCRdb D call of TRBD1. Per the germline V gene, CDR1 is SGHVS and CDR2 is FNYEAQ. This CDR3 comprises 14 residues. CDR3 loop: CASSPVPSSYEQYF.

This chain joins TRBV12-3 or TRBV12-4 and TRBJ2-2; without DNA, the TCRdb call of TRBD2 cannot be checked. The CDR3 covers 15 residues. The CDR3 sequence: CASSPRSGNTGELFF.

The chain joins TRBV4-3 to TRBJ1-6. The CDR3 sequence is 13 residues long. Germline V gives CDR1 LGHNA, CDR2 YSLEER. The CDR3: CASSQDLNSPLHF.

The chain is built from TRBV5-1 and TRBJ2-1; no DNA is available, so the TRBD1 call from TCRdb remains unchecked. This CDR3 contains 15 residues. CDR1 and CDR2 (germline): SGHRS, YFSETQ. The CDR3 loop reads CASSLEQGAYNEQFF.

The chain employs TRBV6-5 and TRBJ2-1; TCRdb's D call of TRBD1 is untestable without DNA. CDR1 and CDR2 from the germline V gene are MNHEY and SVGAGI. The CDR3 extends over 18 amino acids. The CDR3 loop is CASSYLSGTGSSYNEQFF.

The chain links TRBV29-1 to TRBJ1-2; TCRdb selects TRBD1, and the lack of DNA leaves this call unchecked. The CDR3 loop spans 14 amino acids. CDR1 and CDR2 (germline): SQVTM, ANQGSEA. CDR3 loop: CSVEGGQSNYGYTF.

The chain links TRBV6-5 to TRBJ2-7. The length of the CDR3 is 14 residues. CDR1 and CDR2 from the germline V gene are MNHEY and SVGAGI. CDR3 protein: CASSSLDGYYEQYF.

The J gene is TRBJ2-7, the V gene TRBV29-1; there is no DNA to check the TCRdb D call of TRBD1. Germline CDR1 and CDR2: SQVTM and ANQGSEA. The CDR3 is made up of 14 amino acids. CDR3 sequence reads: CSVDGAGEPYEQYF.

Here the CDR3 reads CSVESLGHGVSTDTQYF. The rearrangement links TRBV29-1 to TRBJ2-3; checking the TCRdb D call of TRBD1 is not possible without DNA. From germline, CDR1 is SQVTM and CDR2 ANQGSEA. The CDR3 runs 17 residues.

V usage is TRBV14 and J usage is TRBJ2-2; lacking DNA, the TRBD2 call made by TCRdb goes unchecked. The CDR3 length is 16 residues. Germline V gene lookup returns CDR1 SGHDN and CDR2 FVKESK. CDR3 sequence reads: CASSHFGETNTGELFF.

The V and J genes are TRBV5-1 and TRBJ2-3; no DNA is available, so the TRBD2 call from TCRdb remains unchecked. Germline CDR1 SGHRS, CDR2 YFSETQ. The CDR3 spans 15 residues. The CDR3 here is CASSLSSGYPDTQYF.

The gene calls are TRBV21-1 and TRBJ2-7; lacking DNA, the TRBD2 call made by TCRdb goes unchecked. TRBV21-1 is a recognized pseudogene. The CDR3 totals 16 residues. CDR3 amino acids: CASSKVGRGLTYEQYF.

The genes are TRBV5-1 and TRBJ2-1; TCRdb returns TRBD1, unconfirmable since there is no DNA. CDR1 and CDR2 (germline): SGHRS, YFSETQ. The CDR3 has 12 residues. CDR3 residues: CASSLQGDEQFF.

The V gene is TRBV9, the J gene TRBJ2-1; the D call of TRBD2 rests on TCRdb alone, since no DNA is present to check it. The CDR3 is made up of 15 amino acids. Germline lookup yields CDR1 SGDLS and CDR2 YYNGEE. CDR3 amino acids: CASSGRLADYNEQFF.

This chain links TRBV27 with TRBJ2-3; the TCRdb D gene call, TRBD2, has no DNA to confirm it. Germline loops: CDR1 MNHEY, CDR2 SMNVEV (reference sequence). The CDR3 length is 15 residues. CDR3 sequence reads: CASSLTSGGSDTQYF.

This chain uses TRBV5-6 with TRBJ1-1. The CDR3 sequence is 13 residues long. Germline V gene sequence: CDR1 SGHDT, CDR2 YYEEEE. The CDR3 here is CASSLGVASEAFF.

This rearrangement joins TRBV20-1 to TRBJ2-2; as DNA is missing, the TRBD1 call by TCRdb cannot be tested. Germline loops: CDR1 DFQATT, CDR2 SNEGSKA (reference sequence). The CDR3 has 15 amino acids. CDR3 loop: CSARDQGRGTGELFF.

The chain uses TRBV28 and TRBJ2-1; TCRdb returns TRBD2, unconfirmable since there is no DNA. The length of the CDR3 is 16 residues. The germline V gene encodes CDR1 MDHEN and CDR2 SYDVKM. The CDR3 loop is CASSLFREGSYNEQFF. Using reference TRBV28 and TRBJ2-1 for the parts outside the CDR3, the full variable domain is DVKVTQSSRYLVKRTGEKVFLECVQDMDHENMFWYRQDPGLGLRLIYFSYDVKMKEKGDIPEGYSVSREKKERFSLILESASTNQTSMYLCASSLFREGSYNEQFFGPGTRLTVL.

V is TRBV15 and J is TRBJ2-7; no DNA is available, so the TRBD1 call from TCRdb remains unchecked. Germline V gene lookup returns CDR1 LNHNV and CDR2 YYDKDF (reference sequence). This CDR3 region has 16 residues. The CDR3 protein is CATSLDRDRAHYEQYF.

This chain links TRBV29-1 with TRBJ2-2; TCRdb calls TRBD2, which cannot be checked without DNA. This CDR3 is 16 amino acids long. The germline V gene has CDR1 SQVTM and CDR2 ANQGSEA. The CDR3 spells CSVVEGVAGRSGELFF.

The chain links TRBV6-6 to TRBJ1-1; TCRdb's D call, TRBD1, is unchecked because there is no DNA. The germline gives CDR1 MNHNY, CDR2 SVGAGI (reference sequence). There are 16 residues in the CDR3. CDR3 region: CASSYSVLQGYTEAFF.

The chain combines TRBV7-9 with TRBJ1-5; no DNA is available, so the TRBD1 call from TCRdb remains unchecked. Germline V CDR1 and CDR2: SEHNR, FQNEAQ (reference sequence). CDR3 length: 14 amino acids. This CDR3 is CASSPLWTDQPQHF. The full variable domain, rest sourced from reference TRBV7-9 and TRBJ1-5, is DTGVSQNPRHKITKRGQNVTFRCDPISEHNRLYWYRQTLGQGPEFLTYFQNEAQLEKSRLLSDRFSAERPKGSFSTLEIQRTEQGDSAMYLCASSPLWTDQPQHFGDGTRLSIL.

The chain has TRBV6-6 and TRBJ2-2; TCRdb lists TRBD1, though no DNA is available to test this call. Germline-derived CDR1 and CDR2 are MNHNY and SVGAGI (reference sequence). This CDR3 has 16 amino acids. CDR3 residues: CASSYFRQGTDGELFF.

The chain links TRBV7-2 to TRBJ2-1; the TCRdb call, TRBD2, lacks DNA for checking. The CDR3 length is 13 residues. Germline V CDR1 and CDR2: SGHTA, FQGNSA. CDR3 region: CASTDSGGNEQFF.

V is TRBV7-9 and J is TRBJ2-5. This CDR3 spans 11 amino acids. Germline V CDR1 and CDR2: SEHNR, FQNEAQ (reference sequence). The CDR3 protein is CASSLAETQYF.